A selection of T cell receptor beta chains follows, all from one sample in a study of beta chain features in type 1 diabetes. The method was immunoSEQ multiplex PCR; TCRdb's version includes in-frame clones alone and lacks a portion of them. The sample consists of roughly 340,000 clones, around an eighth of them appearing once. The sequenced material came from naive CD4+ T cells from blood. The receptors were sampled from a woman younger than 30 with type 1 diabetes. Both conserved end residues are part of each CDR3. Each record gives: J gene, clone size, V gene, D gene, CDR3 protein, CDR3 DNA. The D gene is left open where the match is weak. Some rows have no size entry. The others give once, few or many, or a class for an expanded clone.

TRBJ1-5 . TRBV19 . CASSIIRANQPQHF TGTGCCAGTAGTATCATCAGGGCCAATCAGCCCCAGCATTTT
TRBJ2-7 few TRBV28 TRBD1 CASRYDPGTVVF TGTGCCAGCAGATATGATCCCGGGACAGTCGTCTTC
TRBJ2-7 few TRBV20-1 . CSARTTYEQYF TGCAGTGCTAGAACTACCTACGAGCAGTACTTC
TRBJ2-7 few TRBV4-3 . CASSQVGGTIHEQYF TGCGCCAGCAGCCAAGTCGGGGGGACAATCCACGAGCAGTACTTC
TRBJ2-7 few TRBV5-1 TRBD1 CASSKTGGKYEQYF TGCGCCAGCAGCAAGACAGGGGGAAAATACGAGCAGTACTTC
TRBJ2-1 . TRBV7-9 TRBD1 CASSFRSGGGNEQFF TGTGCCAGCAGCTTTCGGTCAGGGGGCGGCAATGAGCAGTTCTTC
TRBJ2-5 . TRBV13 TRBD1 CASSPTDRVEETQYF TGTGCCAGCAGTCCCACGGACAGGGTGGAGGAGACCCAGTACTTC
TRBJ1-1 few TRBV25-1 TRBD1 CASNSNPGQTNTEAFF TGTGCCAGCAATTCGAATCCGGGACAGACGAACACTGAAGCTTTCTTT
TRBJ1-5 . TRBV2 . CASSEGFWTGDQPQHF TGTGCCAGCAGTGAGGGCTTTTGGACGGGAGATCAGCCCCAGCATTTT
TRBJ2-3 . TRBV29-1 TRBD2 CSVAIGTSGPTDTQYF TGCAGCGTTGCGATCGGGACTAGCGGCCCCACAGATACGCAGTATTTT
TRBJ2-2 . TRBV18 . CASSPSTAQELFF TGTGCCAGCTCACCTTCGACAGCCCAGGAGCTGTTTTTT
TRBJ2-7 . TRBV30 TRBD2 CAWSPSLLAVSYEQYF TGTGCCTGGAGTCCATCCCTACTAGCGGTATCCTACGAGCAGTACTTC
TRBJ2-7 . TRBV6-6 TRBD1 CASSRRPDRTYEQYF TGTGCCAGCAGCCGACGACCGGACAGGACCTACGAGCAGTACTTC
TRBJ1-5 . TRBV19 . CASRGDWSQPQHF TGTGCCAGTAGGGGGGACTGGAGTCAGCCCCAGCATTTT
TRBJ1-2 . TRBV6-5 . CASSYSVRADYGYTF TGTGCCAGCAGTTACTCGGTCAGGGCCGACTATGGCTACACCTTC
TRBJ2-7 . TRBV9 . CASSYNQDYEQYF TGTGCCAGCAGCTACAACCAGGACTACGAGCAGTACTTC
TRBJ2-3 . TRBV5-1 . CASSLDRETDTQYF TGCGCCAGCAGCTTGGACAGGGAAACAGATACGCAGTATTTT
TRBJ1-2 few TRBV29-1 TRBD1 CSVEERTGVAIYGYTF TGCAGCGTTGAAGAGAGGACAGGAGTTGCCATCTATGGCTACACCTTC
TRBJ2-3 . TRBV2 . CASRSSTDTQYF TGTGCCAGCAGATCTAGCACAGATACGCAGTATTTT
TRBJ1-1 few TRBV5-1 TRBD1 CASSKDRGRMGTEAFF TGCGCCAGCAGCAAGGACAGGGGGCGAATGGGCACTGAAGCTTTCTTT
TRBJ2-3 . TRBV7-2 TRBD2 CASSPGTSGTDTQYF TGTGCCAGCAGCCCCGGGACTAGCGGCACAGATACGCAGTATTTT
TRBJ1-1 . TRBV2 . CARSTANTEAFF TGTGCCAGGTCCACAGCGAACACTGAAGCTTTCTTT
TRBJ2-5 . TRBV7-7 . CASSLNPTQETQYF TGTGCTAGCAGCTTAAATCCTACTCAAGAGACCCAGTACTTC
TRBJ2-3 . TRBV29-1 . CSSNAGSTDTQYF TGCAGCTCCAACGCCGGGAGCACAGATACGCAGTATTTT
TRBJ2-5 few TRBV5-1 . CASSFWQEETQYF TGCGCCAGCAGCTTTTGGCAGGAAGAGACCCAGTACTTC
TRBJ2-3 . TRBV25-1 . CASSERGKQGTDTQYF TGTGCCAGCAGTGAACGGGGGAAGCAAGGCACAGATACGCAGTATTTT
TRBJ1-1 . TRBV11-2 . CASSLGFSGNTEAFF TGTGCCAGCAGCTTAGGGTTCTCGGGTAACACTGAAGCTTTCTTT
TRBJ2-7 . TRBV25-1 . CASSESTGRSYEQYF TGTGCCAGCAGTGAATCGACTGGCCGTTCCTACGAGCAGTACTTC
TRBJ2-3 . TRBV5-1 TRBD2 CASSPRTGGATDTQYF TGCGCCAGCAGCCCTAGGACCGGGGGGGCCACAGATACGCAGTATTTT
TRBJ1-1 . TRBV29-1 . CSVNRVTEAFF TGCAGCGTCAACAGGGTCACTGAAGCTTTCTTT
TRBJ2-2 . TRBV5-1 TRBD1 CASSRDRGTGELFF TGCGCCAGCAGCCGGGACAGGGGCACCGGGGAGCTGTTTTTT
TRBJ2-7 few TRBV25-1 . CASSDGRESSYEQYF TGTGCCAGCAGTGATGGTCGGGAGAGCTCCTACGAGCAGTACTTC
TRBJ2-5 . TRBV7-9 . CAAELVQETQYF TGTGCCGCGGAACTGGTACAAGAGACCCAGTACTTC
TRBJ1-1 few TRBV18 . CASSLDSQNTEAFF TGTGCCAGCTCACTGGACAGCCAGAACACTGAAGCTTTCTTT
TRBJ2-1 . TRBV30 . CAWSVQGNNEQFF TGTGCCTGGAGTGTACAGGGAAACAATGAGCAGTTCTTC
TRBJ1-1 few TRBV7-9 . CASSEQGTPDTEAFF TGTGCCAGCAGCGAGCAGGGTACCCCCGACACTGAAGCTTTCTTT
TRBJ2-7 . TRBV5-4 TRBD1 CASSWPGTGAEQYF TGTGCCAGCAGCTGGCCCGGGACAGGGGCCGAGCAGTACTTC
TRBJ2-7 . TRBV2 TRBD2 CASRQPGTSYEQYF TGTGCCAGCAGGCAACCCGGGACTAGCTACGAGCAGTACTTC
TRBJ1-1 few TRBV23-1 . CASSQSERRDTEAFF TGCGCCAGCAGTCAATCTGAGAGGAGGGACACTGAAGCTTTCTTT
TRBJ1-1 . TRBV28 . CASSPGVRTEAFF TGTGCCAGCAGTCCCGGGGTTCGCACTGAAGCTTTCTTT
TRBJ1-1 . TRBV9 TRBD1 CASTSGGRANTEAFF TGTGCCAGCACGTCAGGGGGACGGGCGAACACTGAAGCTTTCTTT
TRBJ2-5 few TRBV5-1 TRBD1 CASTLGQGETQYF TGCGCCAGCACCTTGGGACAGGGTGAGACCCAGTACTTC
TRBJ2-7 few TRBV11-2 . CASSLGGPSHEQYF TGTGCCAGCAGCTTAGGCGGGCCTTCCCACGAGCAGTACTTC
TRBJ2-4 few TRBV2 . CASRIETSSYIQYF TGTGCCAGCAGAATAGAGACTAGTAGTTACATTCAGTACTTC
TRBJ2-5 . TRBV28 TRBD2 CASSPAGAGAGRETQYF TGTGCCAGCAGTCCCGCCGGGGCGGGAGCTGGTCGAGAGACCCAGTACTTC
TRBJ2-1 . TRBV7-2 . CASSWGDFNEQFF TGTGCCAGCAGCTGGGGGGACTTCAATGAGCAGTTCTTC
TRBJ1-6 . TRBV2 . CASTLHSPLHF TGTGCCAGCACCCTTCATTCACCCCTCCACTTT
TRBJ1-1 . TRBV7-8 . CASRRETEAFF TGTGCCAGCAGGAGGGAGACTGAAGCTTTCTTT
TRBJ2-6 few TRBV11-2 . CASSFFGANVLTF TGTGCCAGCAGCTTCTTTGGGGCCAACGTCCTGACTTTC
TRBJ2-7 few TRBV4-3 . CASSLRPGTYEQYF TGCGCCAGCAGCCTCAGGCCGGGGACCTACGAGCAGTACTTC
TRBJ2-1 . TRBV7-2 . CASWRVRNEQFF TGTGCCAGCTGGAGGGTTCGCAATGAGCAGTTCTTC
TRBJ2-5 . TRBV29-1 . CSVETAVQETQYF TGCAGCGTTGAAACAGCGGTTCAAGAGACCCAGTACTTC
TRBJ2-1 few TRBV11-3 TRBD2 CASSLDLGLAGVPDPHEQFF TGTGCCAGCAGCTTAGATCTTGGACTAGCGGGAGTACCCGACCCCCATGAGCAGTTCTTC
TRBJ2-3 few TRBV30 . CAWTLARGSSTDTQYF TGTGCCTGGACCCTTGCGAGAGGCTCTAGCACAGATACGCAGTATTTT
TRBJ2-1 few TRBV4-3 . CASTLRLGDYEQFF TGCGCCAGCACCCTGCGGTTGGGGGACTATGAGCAGTTCTTC
TRBJ2-5 . TRBV11-3 . CASSLRQETQYF TGTGCCAGCAGCCTACGACAAGAGACCCAGTACTTC
TRBJ1-1 few TRBV29-1 . CSAQVANTEAFF TGCAGCGCCCAGGTCGCGAACACTGAAGCTTTCTTT
TRBJ2-3 few TRBV9 TRBD2 CASSAGLAGGFADTQYF TGTGCCAGCAGCGCGGGACTAGCGGGGGGCTTCGCAGATACGCAGTATTTT
TRBJ2-1 few TRBV19 . CASSIRGYNEQFF TGTGCCAGTAGTATCAGGGGCTACAATGAGCAGTTCTTC
TRBJ2-1 . TRBV18 . CASSPLELPYNEQFF TGTGCCAGCTCACCGCTAGAGCTCCCCTACAATGAGCAGTTCTTC